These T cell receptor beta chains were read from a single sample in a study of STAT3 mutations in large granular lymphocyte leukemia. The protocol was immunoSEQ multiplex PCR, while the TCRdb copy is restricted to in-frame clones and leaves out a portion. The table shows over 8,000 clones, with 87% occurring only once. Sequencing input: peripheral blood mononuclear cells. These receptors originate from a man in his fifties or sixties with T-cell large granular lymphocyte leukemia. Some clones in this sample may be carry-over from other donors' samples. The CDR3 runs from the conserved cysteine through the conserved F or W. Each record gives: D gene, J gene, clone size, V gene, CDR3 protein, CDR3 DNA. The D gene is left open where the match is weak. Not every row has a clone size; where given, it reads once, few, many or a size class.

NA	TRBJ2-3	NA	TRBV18	CASSFSNSDTQYF	TGTGCCAGCTCATTCTCCAATTCAGATACGCAGTATTTT
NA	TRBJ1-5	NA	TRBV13	CASSLDGSDQPQHF	TGTGCCAGCAGTTTGGACGGTAGCGATCAGCCCCAGCATTTT
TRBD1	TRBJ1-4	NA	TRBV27	CASSSLAGTGFEKLFF	TGTGCCAGCAGTTCGCTCGCCGGGACAGGTTTTGAAAAACTGTTTTTT
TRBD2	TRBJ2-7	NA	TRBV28	CASSAGGARSYEQYF	TGTGCCAGCAGCGCGGGGGGTGCGCGTAGCTACGAGCAGTACTTC
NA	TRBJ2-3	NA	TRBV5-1	CASTFLGSTDTQYF	TGCGCCAGCACATTTTTGGGGAGCACAGATACGCAGTATTTT
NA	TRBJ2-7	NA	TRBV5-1	CASSLDGRFSSYEQYF	TGCGCCAGCAGCTTGGACGGCAGGTTCAGCTCCTACGAGCAGTACTTC
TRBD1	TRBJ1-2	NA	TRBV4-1	CASSQGQGNNYGYTF	TGCGCCAGCAGCCAGGGACAGGGCAATAACTATGGCTACACCTTC
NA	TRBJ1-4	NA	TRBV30	CAWSVRAREKLFF	TGTGCCTGGAGTGTCCGCGCACGGGAAAAACTGTTTTTT
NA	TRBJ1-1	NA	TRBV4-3	CASSQEVGGNTEAFF	TGCGCCAGCAGCCAAGAGGTGGGGGGGAACACTGAAGCTTTCTTT
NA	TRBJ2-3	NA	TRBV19	CASSPMGRLEGDTQYF	TGTGCCAGTAGTCCCATGGGGCGACTTGAAGGAGATACGCAGTATTTT
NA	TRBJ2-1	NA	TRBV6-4	CASSDRESGPSYNEQFF	TGTGCCAGCAGTGATCGCGAGAGCGGTCCTTCCTACAATGAGCAGTTCTTC
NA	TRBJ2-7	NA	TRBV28	CASSFGENEQYF	TGTGCCAGCAGTTTTGGTGAGAACGAGCAGTACTTC
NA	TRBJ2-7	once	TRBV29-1	CSVVGGRGPYEQYF	TGCAGCGTTGTGGGGGGGCGGGGGCCCTACGAGCAGTACTTC
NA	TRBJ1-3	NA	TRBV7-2	CASSPSRGNTIYF	TGTGCCAGCAGCCCAAGCCGAGGGAACACCATATATTTT
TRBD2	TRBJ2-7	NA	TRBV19	CASSQRDVDDEQYF	TGTGCCAGTAGCCAGCGGGACGTCGACGACGAGCAGTACTTC
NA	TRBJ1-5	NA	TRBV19	CASTPLTSNQPQHF	TGTGCCAGTACTCCGCTTACTAGCAATCAGCCCCAGCATTTT
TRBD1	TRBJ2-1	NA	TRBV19	CASSPVPGQGARNEQFF	TGTGCCAGTAGCCCCGTTCCGGGACAGGGGGCCCGCAATGAGCAGTTCTTC
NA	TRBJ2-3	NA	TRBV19	CASSPLGMTDTQYF	TGTGCCAGTAGCCCCCTCGGAATGACAGATACGCAGTATTTT
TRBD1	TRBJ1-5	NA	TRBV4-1	CASSQPGGRQPQHF	TGCGCCAGCAGCCAGCCAGGGGGCCGGCAGCCCCAGCATTTT
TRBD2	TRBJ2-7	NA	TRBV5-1	CASSSGHGLGLYEQYF	TGCGCCAGCAGCTCAGGCCACGGACTAGGGCTCTACGAGCAGTACTTC
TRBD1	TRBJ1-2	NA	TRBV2	CASSSDRVGISYGYTF	TGTGCCAGCAGTTCTGACAGGGTAGGGATCTCTTATGGCTACACCTTC
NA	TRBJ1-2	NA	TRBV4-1	CASSQEGGANYGYTF	TGCGCCAGCAGCCAAGAGGGAGGAGCTAACTATGGCTACACCTTC
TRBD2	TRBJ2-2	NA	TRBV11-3	CASSLGLAGTGELFF	TGTGCCAGCAGCTTGGGACTAGCAGGCACCGGGGAGCTGTTTTTT
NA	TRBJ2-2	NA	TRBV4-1	CASSQEGSGELFF	TGCGCCAGCAGCCAAGAAGGAAGCGGGGAGCTGTTTTTT
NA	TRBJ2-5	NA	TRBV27	CASSPLAVGETQYF	TGTGCCAGCAGTCCCTTGGCCGTCGGAGAGACCCAGTACTTC
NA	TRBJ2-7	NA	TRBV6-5	CASSYLATYSYEQYF	TGTGCCAGCAGTTACCTGGCTACCTACTCCTACGAGCAGTACTTC
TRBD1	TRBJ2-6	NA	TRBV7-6	CASSRKPGQVFSGANVLTF	TGTGCCAGCAGCCGGAAGCCGGGACAGGTCTTCTCTGGGGCCAACGTCCTGACTTTC
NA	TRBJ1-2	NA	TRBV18	CASSPPGHSLEGYTF	TGTGCCAGCTCACCACCCGGACATTCTTTGGAAGGCTACACCTTC
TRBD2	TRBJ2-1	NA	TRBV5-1	CASSKLAGVGNEQFF	TGCGCCAGCAGCAAACTAGCGGGAGTCGGCAATGAGCAGTTCTTC
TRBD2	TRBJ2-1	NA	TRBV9	CASSVIPREDGEQFF	TGTGCCAGCAGCGTAATCCCTCGGGAGGACGGCGAGCAGTTCTTC
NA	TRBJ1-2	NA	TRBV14	CASSRTWGAGGYTF	TGTGCCAGCAGCCGGACATGGGGCGCAGGTGGCTACACCTTC
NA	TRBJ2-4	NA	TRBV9	CASSVAAKNIQYF	TGTGCCAGCAGCGTAGCAGCCAAAAACATTCAGTACTTC
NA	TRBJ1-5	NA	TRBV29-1	CSVVATGNPTQHF	TGCAGCGTTGTAGCGACGGGGAATCCGACCCAGCATTTT
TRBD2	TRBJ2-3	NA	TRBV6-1	CASSDGGAKDTQYF	TGTGCCAGCAGTGACGGGGGGGCTAAAGATACGCAGTATTTT
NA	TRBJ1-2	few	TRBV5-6	CASSPGRTVYGYTF	TGTGCCAGCAGCCCGGGACGGACCGTGTATGGCTACACCTTC
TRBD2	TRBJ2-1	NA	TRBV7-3	CASSSGRGSSYNEQFF	TGTGCCAGCAGCTCCGGGCGGGGGAGCTCCTACAATGAGCAGTTCTTC
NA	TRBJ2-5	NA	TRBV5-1	CASSLGAMGAGTQYF	TGCGCCAGCAGCTTGGGGGCCATGGGGGCAGGGACCCAGTACTTC
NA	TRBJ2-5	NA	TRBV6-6	CASRRGPGETQYF	TGTGCCAGCCGTCGGGGCCCCGGGGAGACCCAGTACTTC
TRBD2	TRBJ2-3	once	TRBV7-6	CASSRIAGGVDTQYF	TGTGCCAGCAGCAGAATAGCGGGAGGGGTAGATACGCAGTATTTT
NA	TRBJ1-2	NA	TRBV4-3	CASSQEGSSPTPTF	TGCGCCAGCAGCCAAGAAGGTTCGAGCCCCACCCCCACCTTC
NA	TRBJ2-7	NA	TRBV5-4	CASRAQGNLYEQYF	TGTGCCAGCAGGGCACAGGGTAACCTCTACGAGCAGTACTTC
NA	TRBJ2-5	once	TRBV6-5	CASSRQGSQETQYF	TGTGCCAGCAGTCGCCAGGGGTCCCAAGAGACCCAGTACTTC
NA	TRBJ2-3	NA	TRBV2	CASRSTDTQYF	TGTGCCAGCAGGAGCACAGATACGCAGTATTTT
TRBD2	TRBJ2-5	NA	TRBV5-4	CASSTGTSGTQYF	TGTGCCAGCAGCACCGGGACTAGTGGGACCCAGTACTTC
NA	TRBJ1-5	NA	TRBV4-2	CASSQGEGVNQPQHF	TGTGCCAGCAGCCAAGGGGAAGGGGTAAATCAGCCCCAGCATTTT
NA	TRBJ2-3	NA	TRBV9	CASSSGLSTDTQYF	TGTGCCAGCAGCTCCGGGCTTAGCACAGATACGCAGTATTTT
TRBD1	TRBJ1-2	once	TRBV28	CASSQGGSRHLGGYTF	TGTGCCAGCAGTCAGGGGGGTTCGCGACATTTGGGCGGCTACACCTTC
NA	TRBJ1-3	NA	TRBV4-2	CASSQSRTGNSGNTIYF	TGTGCCAGCAGCCAATCACGGACGGGCAACTCTGGAAACACCATATATTTT
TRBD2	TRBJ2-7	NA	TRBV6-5	CASSGTPRYEQYF	TGTGCCAGTAGCGGGACCCCGAGGTACGAGCAGTACTTC
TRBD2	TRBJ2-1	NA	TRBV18	CASSPNSGAYNEQFF	TGTGCCAGCTCACCAAATAGCGGGGCCTACAATGAGCAGTTCTTC